These T cell receptor beta chains were read from a single sample in a study of T cell responses to AZD1222 COVID-19 vaccine. Here immunoSEQ multiplex PCR was the method, and the copy in TCRdb shows in-frame clones only, minus some. The sample includes 130,000 to 150,000 clones, around 83% of them seen just once. The sequenced sample was peripheral blood, obtained on day 0 of MenACWY control vaccination. These receptor sequences come from an adult in good health. Both conserved end residues are part of each CDR3. Each record gives: D gene, J gene, clone size, V gene, CDR3 DNA, CDR3 protein. The D gene is left open where the match is weak. A row's size may be missing; if present it is once, few, many or a size class.

d_gene: TRBD2
j_gene: TRBJ2-7
abundance: .
v_gene: TRBV12-5
CDR3nt: TGTGCTAGTGGTTTGAGCGGGACCTACGAGCAGTACTTC
CDR3aa: CASGLSGTYEQYF

d_gene: .
j_gene: TRBJ1-1
abundance: .
v_gene: TRBV5-4
CDR3nt: TGTGCCAGCAGCCTGAACCCGACGGTGAACACTGAAGCTTTCTTT
CDR3aa: CASSLNPTVNTEAFF

d_gene: .
j_gene: TRBJ1-1
abundance: .
v_gene: TRBV27
CDR3nt: TGTGCCAGCAGACTCGATACGCAGGGAGTTTATGAAGCTTTCTTT
CDR3aa: CASRLDTQGVYEAFF

d_gene: .
j_gene: TRBJ1-5
abundance: .
v_gene: TRBV4-1
CDR3nt: TGCGCCAGCAGCCAAAATACAGGGACCAATCAGCCCCAGCATTTT
CDR3aa: CASSQNTGTNQPQHF

d_gene: TRBD2
j_gene: TRBJ2-3
abundance: .
v_gene: TRBV7-6
CDR3nt: TGTGCCAGCAGCTTAGTTCAGAAGTCACTAGCGGGCCCTTCCAGCACAGATACGCAGTATTTT
CDR3aa: CASSLVQKSLAGPSSTDTQYF

d_gene: TRBD1
j_gene: TRBJ2-3
abundance: .
v_gene: TRBV5-1
CDR3nt: TGCGCCAGCAGCTTCGGACAGGGGAGGGGCACAGATACGCAGTATTTT
CDR3aa: CASSFGQGRGTDTQYF

d_gene: TRBD2
j_gene: TRBJ2-1
abundance: .
v_gene: TRBV5-1
CDR3nt: TGCGCCAGCAGCCTGACGGGGGGGCGAAATGAGCAGTTCTTC
CDR3aa: CASSLTGGRNEQFF

d_gene: .
j_gene: TRBJ1-2
abundance: .
v_gene: TRBV7-8
CDR3nt: TGTGCCAGCAGCTTAGTTCCAAACCCTACTAACTATGGCTACACCTTC
CDR3aa: CASSLVPNPTNYGYTF

d_gene: TRBD1
j_gene: TRBJ2-5
abundance: .
v_gene: TRBV4-1
CDR3nt: TGCGCCAGCAGCCAACTCGGGACAGCGTACCAAGAGACCCAGTACTTC
CDR3aa: CASSQLGTAYQETQYF

d_gene: TRBD1
j_gene: TRBJ1-2
abundance: .
v_gene: TRBV19
CDR3nt: TGTGCCAGCCGTTCCGGGACAGTCGCCGGCTACACCTTC
CDR3aa: CASRSGTVAGYTF

d_gene: .
j_gene: TRBJ2-5
abundance: .
v_gene: TRBV7-6
CDR3nt: TGTGCCAGCAGCTTAGAGGCAGGTCGCCAAGAGACCCAGTACTTC
CDR3aa: CASSLEAGRQETQYF

d_gene: .
j_gene: TRBJ1-5
abundance: .
v_gene: TRBV5-5
CDR3nt: TGTGCCAGCAGCTTGTCCCCAGGGAGTCAGCCCCAGCATTTT
CDR3aa: CASSLSPGSQPQHF

d_gene: TRBD1
j_gene: TRBJ2-2
abundance: once
v_gene: TRBV2
CDR3nt: TGTGCCAGCGTCGGACAGGGTGCCGGGGAGCTGTTTTTT
CDR3aa: CASVGQGAGELFF

d_gene: TRBD2
j_gene: TRBJ2-5
abundance: .
v_gene: TRBV11-3
CDR3nt: TGTGCCAGCAGCTTAGAGGGCCTAGCGGGGGAGACCCAGTACTTC
CDR3aa: CASSLEGLAGETQYF

d_gene: .
j_gene: TRBJ1-2
abundance: .
v_gene: TRBV7-9
CDR3nt: TGTGCCAGCAGCTATGGACAGATCTATGGCTACACCTTC
CDR3aa: CASSYGQIYGYTF

d_gene: TRBD2
j_gene: TRBJ2-1
abundance: .
v_gene: TRBV6-1
CDR3nt: TGTGCCAGCAGTGAACTAGCGGGGGGTTACAATGAGCAGTTCTTC
CDR3aa: CASSELAGGYNEQFF

d_gene: TRBD1
j_gene: TRBJ1-2
abundance: .
v_gene: TRBV5-5
CDR3nt: TGTGCCAGCAGCCCACGGGGACAGGGGGCGTTTGGCTACACCTTC
CDR3aa: CASSPRGQGAFGYTF

d_gene: .
j_gene: TRBJ2-7
abundance: .
v_gene: TRBV11-3
CDR3nt: TGTGCCACTAAATGCTACGAGCAGTACTTC
CDR3aa: CATKCYEQYF

d_gene: .
j_gene: TRBJ1-4
abundance: .
v_gene: TRBV6-5
CDR3nt: TGTGCCAGCAGCGAGAGGGGGGCGGGTGAAAAACTGTTTTTT
CDR3aa: CASSERGAGEKLFF

d_gene: TRBD1
j_gene: TRBJ1-2
abundance: once
v_gene: TRBV25-1
CDR3nt: TGTGCCAGCGGGGGGACAGGCGCTGAGGGCTACACCTTC
CDR3aa: CASGGTGAEGYTF

d_gene: .
j_gene: TRBJ1-2
abundance: .
v_gene: TRBV19
CDR3nt: TGTGCCAGTAGTATAGGAGTTTCGGGTCTGGGCTACACCTTC
CDR3aa: CASSIGVSGLGYTF

d_gene: .
j_gene: TRBJ1-2
abundance: .
v_gene: TRBV18
CDR3nt: TGTGCCAGCTTTCCCACCCCCGCCAGGGGAGACTATGGCTACACCTTC
CDR3aa: CASFPTPARGDYGYTF

d_gene: TRBD1
j_gene: TRBJ1-2
abundance: .
v_gene: TRBV5-5
CDR3nt: TGTGCCAGCAGCCTAGACTTAGGGACAGGGGGCTTTGGCTACACCTTC
CDR3aa: CASSLDLGTGGFGYTF

d_gene: .
j_gene: TRBJ2-7
abundance: .
v_gene: TRBV6-7
CDR3nt: TGTGCCAGCAGTTACTCGTTTCCGAGGACAGCAAGTTACGAGCAGTACTTC
CDR3aa: CASSYSFPRTASYEQYF

d_gene: .
j_gene: TRBJ2-7
abundance: once
v_gene: TRBV19
CDR3nt: TGTGCCAGTAGAGGGAAGGACGCCAGCTCCTACGAGCAGTACTTC
CDR3aa: CASRGKDASSYEQYF

d_gene: .
j_gene: TRBJ1-2
abundance: .
v_gene: TRBV6-5
CDR3nt: TGTGCCAGCGGAGAACTAGACAGACATGGCTACACCTTC
CDR3aa: CASGELDRHGYTF

d_gene: .
j_gene: TRBJ2-5
abundance: few
v_gene: TRBV19
CDR3nt: TGTGCCAGTAGTATCACCTACCCGAGGTTGGGGCGGGTGACCCAGTACTTC
CDR3aa: CASSITYPRLGRVTQYF

d_gene: .
j_gene: TRBJ2-1
abundance: .
v_gene: TRBV3-1/TRBV3-2
CDR3nt: TGTGCCAGCAGCCAAAGATCCAGCTACAATGAGCAGTTCTTC
CDR3aa: CASSQRSSYNEQFF

d_gene: TRBD1
j_gene: TRBJ1-2
abundance: .
v_gene: TRBV2
CDR3nt: TGTGCCAGCAGTCGACAGGGCCATGGCTACACCTTC
CDR3aa: CASSRQGHGYTF

d_gene: TRBD1
j_gene: TRBJ1-6
abundance: .
v_gene: TRBV18
CDR3nt: TGTGCCAGCTCTTCAAGGACAGGGGGAAACTCACCCCTCCACTTT
CDR3aa: CASSSRTGGNSPLHF

d_gene: .
j_gene: TRBJ1-5
abundance: .
v_gene: TRBV2
CDR3nt: TGTGCCAGCTCCCGGGCCCTAGGGAGCAATCAGCCCCAGCATTTT
CDR3aa: CASSRALGSNQPQHF

d_gene: .
j_gene: TRBJ1-1
abundance: .
v_gene: TRBV19
CDR3nt: TGTGCCAGTAGTATCCAGGGGCAAACTGAAGCTTTCTTT
CDR3aa: CASSIQGQTEAFF

d_gene: TRBD1
j_gene: TRBJ1-2
abundance: .
v_gene: TRBV10-3
CDR3nt: TGTGCCATCAGTGAGTCGGCAGGGGGGAGCGCTAACTATGGCTACACCTTC
CDR3aa: CAISESAGGSANYGYTF

d_gene: .
j_gene: TRBJ2-5
abundance: few
v_gene: TRBV7-3
CDR3nt: TGTGCCAGCAGCTTACGAGGGGACCAAGAGACCCAGTACTTC
CDR3aa: CASSLRGDQETQYF

d_gene: .
j_gene: TRBJ2-7
abundance: .
v_gene: TRBV5-6
CDR3nt: TGTGCCAGCAGCTTGGGTGGAGGGAGGTACTACGAGCAGTACTTC
CDR3aa: CASSLGGGRYYEQYF

d_gene: .
j_gene: TRBJ2-3
abundance: .
v_gene: TRBV7-6
CDR3nt: TGTGCCAGCAGCTTAGCGGGGGCGACAGATACGCAGTATTTT
CDR3aa: CASSLAGATDTQYF

d_gene: .
j_gene: TRBJ2-7
abundance: .
v_gene: TRBV18
CDR3nt: TGTGCCAGCTCACCCGGGTCCGCCCACGAGCAGTACTTC
CDR3aa: CASSPGSAHEQYF

d_gene: TRBD1
j_gene: TRBJ2-2
abundance: .
v_gene: TRBV28
CDR3nt: TGTGCCAGCAGAGGGACAGTAATTAACACCGGGGAGCTGTTTTTT
CDR3aa: CASRGTVINTGELFF

d_gene: .
j_gene: TRBJ1-5
abundance: .
v_gene: TRBV29-1
CDR3nt: TGCAGCGTTGGCCAGGGAAGCGGAAGCAATCAGCCCCAGCATTTT
CDR3aa: CSVGQGSGSNQPQHF

d_gene: TRBD1
j_gene: TRBJ2-3
abundance: many
v_gene: TRBV5-1
CDR3nt: TGCGCCAGCAGCGCAGACAGGGGGTTTAGCACAGATACGCAGTATTTT
CDR3aa: CASSADRGFSTDTQYF

d_gene: .
j_gene: TRBJ1-5
abundance: .
v_gene: TRBV6-5
CDR3nt: TGTGCCAGCAGTTCCTTCGGACAGTTAAGCAATCAGCCCCAGCATTTT
CDR3aa: CASSSFGQLSNQPQHF

d_gene: .
j_gene: TRBJ1-2
abundance: .
v_gene: TRBV9
CDR3nt: TGTGCCAGCAGCGTAGAATCGACCTATGGCTACACCTTC
CDR3aa: CASSVESTYGYTF

d_gene: .
j_gene: TRBJ1-5
abundance: .
v_gene: TRBV19
CDR3nt: TGTGCCAGTAGTATATATAGGGGCTTTAATCAGCCCCAGCATTTT
CDR3aa: CASSIYRGFNQPQHF

d_gene: .
j_gene: TRBJ2-1
abundance: .
v_gene: TRBV20-1
CDR3nt: TGCAGTGCTAGTTGGGGGGGGGCCATCGATGAGCAGTTCTTC
CDR3aa: CSASWGGAIDEQFF

d_gene: .
j_gene: TRBJ1-2
abundance: .
v_gene: TRBV28
CDR3nt: TGTGCCAGCAGCTTAGAGGGCTATGGCTACACCTTC
CDR3aa: CASSLEGYGYTF

d_gene: .
j_gene: TRBJ1-2
abundance: once
v_gene: TRBV6-1
CDR3nt: TGTGCCAGCAGTGAATCCGAGGGCTATGGCTACACCTTC
CDR3aa: CASSESEGYGYTF

d_gene: TRBD1
j_gene: TRBJ2-7
abundance: .
v_gene: TRBV3-1/TRBV3-2
CDR3nt: TGTGCCAGCAGCCAACCCCCCACGGACAGGACATCGCAGCGGCAGTACTTC
CDR3aa: CASSQPPTDRTSQRQYF

d_gene: .
j_gene: TRBJ1-5
abundance: .
v_gene: TRBV4-2
CDR3nt: TGTGCCAGCAGCCAAGCTGTACAGGGAGCCAACCAGCCCCAGCATTTT
CDR3aa: CASSQAVQGANQPQHF

d_gene: TRBD1
j_gene: TRBJ1-1
abundance: .
v_gene: TRBV6-5
CDR3nt: TGTGCCAGCAGTTTTCAGGGGGCGTCCACTGAAGCTTTCTTT
CDR3aa: CASSFQGASTEAFF

d_gene: TRBD2
j_gene: TRBJ2-5
abundance: .
v_gene: TRBV2
CDR3nt: TGTGCCAGCAGCCCCGGGGGGGTTCAAGAGACCCAGTACTTC
CDR3aa: CASSPGGVQETQYF

d_gene: .
j_gene: TRBJ2-1
abundance: .
v_gene: TRBV2
CDR3nt: TGTGCCAGCAGTGTTACCTCGAGGGGGTCGTGGGTCAATGAGCAGTTCTTC
CDR3aa: CASSVTSRGSWVNEQFF

d_gene: TRBD1
j_gene: TRBJ2-3
abundance: .
v_gene: TRBV5-1
CDR3nt: TGCGCCAGCAGTGGGACAGCCTTGGGCACAGATACGCAGTATTTT
CDR3aa: CASSGTALGTDTQYF

d_gene: .
j_gene: TRBJ1-4
abundance: .
v_gene: TRBV30
CDR3nt: TGTGCCTGGGGTCCGGGACAAAGTCAAAAACTGTTTTTT
CDR3aa: CAWGPGQSQKLFF

d_gene: TRBD1
j_gene: TRBJ1-5
abundance: .
v_gene: TRBV6-6
CDR3nt: TGTGCCAGCAGTTACTCGAGGGACAGGAATCAGCCCCAGCATTTT
CDR3aa: CASSYSRDRNQPQHF

d_gene: .
j_gene: TRBJ1-2
abundance: .
v_gene: TRBV6-6
CDR3nt: TGTGCCAGCAGTTACGAGGGCCGCTATGGCTACACCTTC
CDR3aa: CASSYEGRYGYTF

d_gene: TRBD1
j_gene: TRBJ1-6
abundance: .
v_gene: TRBV19
CDR3nt: TGTGCCAGTACCGAGGGACAGCCTCCATCACCCCTCCACTTT
CDR3aa: CASTEGQPPSPLHF

d_gene: .
j_gene: TRBJ1-2
abundance: .
v_gene: TRBV5-1
CDR3nt: TGCGCCAGCAGCTCGAGGACTGTTCGGGAGGGCTACACCTTC
CDR3aa: CASSSRTVREGYTF

d_gene: .
j_gene: TRBJ2-1
abundance: .
v_gene: TRBV5-4
CDR3nt: TGTGCCAGCAGCAAAACACCGGGACCCGCTGAGCAGTTCTTC
CDR3aa: CASSKTPGPAEQFF

d_gene: .
j_gene: TRBJ1-6
abundance: .
v_gene: TRBV2
CDR3nt: TGTGCCAGCAGTGGCAAGAGCTCCTATAATTCACCCCTCCACTTT
CDR3aa: CASSGKSSYNSPLHF